The 25 T cell receptor beta chains below were found in one sample sequenced in a study of blood T cell repertoires in COVID-19. Profiling relied on immunoSEQ multiplex PCR, and the TCRdb table lists in-frame clones only, not all of them. The data show 300,000 to 500,000 clones, roughly 88% seen once. Sequencing was performed on PBMCs or T cells enriched from blood (not recorded which). These receptors were taken from a woman aged 30 to 39 with acute COVID-19.

This chain connects TRBV24-1 to TRBJ1-5, with TRBD1 identical over 7 bases. Germline V CDR1 and CDR2: KGHDR, SFDVKD. Trimming cost V 1 base and J 7 bases; bases outside gene matches: 9. The CDR3 length is 16 residues. In DNA form, the CDR3 reads TGTGCCACCAGTGATTTCCAGGAGGGGGCATACCAGCCCCAGCATTTT. Its translation: CATSDFQEGAYQPQHF.

The chain has TRBV6-2 or TRBV6-3 and TRBJ2-7; perhaps TRBD1 as D (6 bases). Germline V gene lookup returns CDR1 MNHEY and CDR2 SVGEGT. There are 13 residues in the CDR3. V dropped 6 bases and J dropped 4 bases, with 13 bases sitting between them. In nucleotides, the CDR3 is TGTGCCAGCAGCCCCGGACAGACGTACGAGCAGTACTTC. Translation gives CASSPGQTYEQYF.

The chain joins TRBV30 to TRBJ1-3, with 7 bases identical to TRBD1. The ends lost 2 bases at V and 3 bases at J; junction bases unmatched: 7. CDR3 length: 15 residues. CDR1 and CDR2 from the germline V gene are GTSNPN and SVGIG (reference sequence). The CDR3 region has the DNA TGTGCCTGGAGTCGAAAGACAGGGATTGGAAACACCATATATTTT. This codes for CAWSRKTGIGNTIYF.

The chain couples TRBV30 to TRBJ2-7; 10 bases fit TRBD1. The CDR3 sequence is 15 residues long. Per germline, CDR1 GTSNPN and CDR2 SVGIG (reference sequence). J lost 2 bases, V lost 3 bases, and 7 bases had no gene match. The CDR3, as DNA: TGTGCCTGGAGAACTCCGGGACAGGGGACCTACGAGCAGTACTTC. Translating it yields CAWRTPGQGTYEQYF.

The CDR3 here is CSVEQTYEQYF. CDR3 nucleotides: TGCAGCGTTGAACAGACCTACGAGCAGTACTTC. The chain employs TRBV29-1 and TRBJ2-7; D is ambiguous. CDR1 and CDR2 (germline): SQVTM, ANQGSEA. The CDR3 sequence is 11 residues long. Trimming removed 2 bases from V and 2 bases from J, with 4 bases in between.

V is TRBV18 and J is TRBJ1-5, with D hard to call. The germline V and J ends were trimmed by 2 bases and 9 bases, with 8 bases remaining between them. Germline values: CDR1 KGHSH, CDR2 LQKENI. The CDR3 contains 12 residues. CDR3 sequence: CASSPNRGPQHF. CDR3 bases: TGTGCCAGCTCACCAAATCGCGGGCCCCAGCATTTT.

The chain carries TRBV11-2 and TRBJ2-1, with a tentative D call TRBD2 (6 bases). The CDR3 contains 16 residues. From germline, CDR1 is SGHAT and CDR2 FQNNGV. Trimming took off 4 bases at V and 7 bases at J, with 20 bases between the two ends. CDR3 sequence: CASSWGGTPKGNEQFF. In nucleotides, the CDR3 is TGTGCCAGCAGCTGGGGCGGGACCCCGAAAGGGAATGAGCAGTTCTTC. The full variable domain, completed using reference TRBV11-2 and TRBJ2-1, is EAGVAQSPRYKIIEKRQSVAFWCNPISGHATLYWYQQILGQGPKLLIQFQNNGVVDDSQLPKDRFSAERLKGVDSTLKIQPAKLEDSAVYLCASSWGGTPKGNEQFFGPGTRLTVL.

This clone was counted a few times. The chain uses TRBV18 and TRBJ1-1, with 10 positions matching TRBD1. CDR1 and CDR2 from the germline V gene are KGHSH and LQKENI. The CDR3 length is 13 residues. V shed 5 bases and J 6 bases; nucleotides not matched to a gene: 3. The CDR3 here is CASSGQGVAEAFF. CDR3 nucleotide sequence: TGTGCCAGCTCAGGACAGGGGGTGGCTGAAGCTTTCTTT.

The chain employs TRBV5-1 and TRBJ2-3; 7 bases match TRBD1. Germline loops: CDR1 SGHRS, CDR2 YFSETQ. The J segment lost 4 bases and the V segment lost 0 bases, leaving 2 bases of the junction unmatched. The CDR3 runs to 14 residues. The DNA for the CDR3 is TGCGCCAGCAGCTTGGAGGGGGCCCCAGATACGCAGTATTTT. As protein: CASSLEGAPDTQYF.

The rearrangement uses TRBV3-1 (or the pseudogene TRBV3-2) and TRBJ1-1; 10 bases line up with TRBD1. The J segment lost 4 bases and the V segment lost 1 base, leaving 9 bases of the junction unmatched. The CDR3 contains 17 residues. Germline values: CDR1 LGHDT, CDR2 YNNKEL (reference sequence). In DNA form, the CDR3 reads TGTGCCAGCAGCCAAGGAGGGACAGGGGATTGGACCACTGAAGCTTTCTTT. Its protein is CASSQGGTGDWTTEAFF.

The rearrangement links TRBV2 to TRBJ2-3; TRBD1 matches at 8 bases. CDR1 and CDR2 (germline): SNHLY, FYNNEI. The V gene end was trimmed by 5 bases and the J gene end by 2 bases; junction bases not matched to a gene: 3. This CDR3 has 14 amino acids. CDR3 bases: TGTGCCAGCAGTAGGGACAGGAACACAGATACGCAGTATTTT. As protein: CASSRDRNTDTQYF.

The V call is TRBV24-1, the J call TRBJ1-3, with 8 nucleotides matching TRBD1. The germline V gene has CDR1 KGHDR and CDR2 SFDVKD. This CDR3 is built from 15 residues. V lost 4 bases to trimming and J lost 2 bases; unmatched junction nucleotides: 3. CDR3 DNA sequence: TGTGCCACCAGTGACGCAGGGGGCACTGGAAACACCATATATTTT. Encoded protein: CATSDAGGTGNTIYF.

The count of this clone is one. The chain uses TRBV21-1 and TRBJ1-2. TRBV21-1 is a known pseudogene. CDR3 length equals 14 residues. CDR3 sequence (DNA): TGTGCCAGCAGCAAAAACCGTTCGGGTCGGGGCTACACCTTC. Translating it yields CASSKNRSGRGYTF.

The chain is built from TRBV5-1 and TRBJ2-5; D is possibly TRBD1 (5 bases). The length of the CDR3 is 14 residues. Per the germline V gene, CDR1 is SGHRS and CDR2 is YFSETQ. Trimming took off 1 base at V and 2 bases at J, with 9 bases between the two ends. The CDR3 DNA reads as TGCGCCAGCAGCTTGAAGACAGCACAAGAGACCCAGTACTTC. Translating it yields CASSLKTAQETQYF.

This chain links TRBV24-1 with TRBJ2-7; TRBD1 matches at 7 bases. The CDR3 loop spans 15 amino acids. V was clipped by 4 bases and J by 5 bases; unmatched bases: 10. Germline V gene sequence: CDR1 KGHDR, CDR2 SFDVKD. CDR3 region: CATSDTGTALHEQYF. The CDR3, as DNA: TGTGCCACCAGTGACACAGGGACAGCTCTCCACGAGCAGTACTTC.

V usage is TRBV5-1 and J usage is TRBJ2-7; perhaps TRBD2 as D (5 bases). Germline V CDR1 and CDR2: SGHRS, YFSETQ. The CDR3 has 15 residues. V gave up 1 base and J gave up 0 bases, with 11 bases separating them. CDR3 in amino acids: CASSLPGDSSYEQYF. The CDR3 DNA reads TGCGCCAGCAGCTTGCCCGGGGATAGCTCCTACGAGCAGTACTTC.

V and J are TRBV7-3 and TRBJ1-1; 9 bases match TRBD1. Germline CDR1 is SGHTA and CDR2 is FQGTGA. This CDR3 comprises 16 residues. Trimming removed 2 bases from V and 4 bases from J; junction bases left unmatched: 8. As DNA, the CDR3 is TGTGCCAGCAGCTTACAGACAGGGGGTGGTATCACTGAAGCTTTCTTT. As protein: CASSLQTGGGITEAFF.

This clone was seen more than once but under ten times. The chain combines TRBV5-1 with TRBJ1-4, with TRBD1 identical over 9 bases. V dropped 4 bases and J dropped 5; count of bases not matched to a gene: 6. The CDR3 has 15 amino acids. Per the germline V gene, CDR1 is SGHRS and CDR2 is YFSETQ. DNA of the CDR3: TGCGCCAGCAGCACAACAGGGGGCTGGAATGAAAAACTGTTTTTT. Its translation is CASSTTGGWNEKLFF.

J is TRBJ2-7 and V is TRBV30, with D uncertain. In germline, CDR1 is GTSNPN, CDR2 SVGIG (reference sequence). This CDR3 has 14 residues. Trimming took off 0 bases at V and 0 bases at J, with 9 bases between the two ends. The CDR3, as DNA: TGTGCCTGGAGTGTACCGGGTTTCTCCTACGAGCAGTACTTC. This encodes CAWSVPGFSYEQYF.

This clone appeared a single time. The rearrangement uses TRBV3-1 (or the pseudogene TRBV3-2) and TRBJ1-2, with D perhaps TRBD1 (5 bases). CDR3 length: 19 residues. Trimming cost V 0 bases and J 3 bases, with 23 bases left between them. Germline V gene data show CDR1 as LGHDT and CDR2 as YNNKEL (reference sequence). CDR3 region: CASSQDLHGLAGGYYGYTF. The CDR3 DNA sequence: TGTGCCAGCAGCCAAGATCTTCACGGGCTCGCGGGGGGTTACTATGGCTACACCTTC.

In the case of this clone: Its ends do not fully match the called genes, so a read error is possible. The chain has TRBV6-5 and TRBJ2-7, with 9 bases lining up with TRBD1. The CDR3 spans 12 residues. Looked up from germline, CDR1 is MNHEY and CDR2 is SVGAGI. The CDR3 loop reads CASSLDRGRLNF. The CDR3 DNA reads TGTGCCAGCAGCCTGGACAGGGGAAGATTGAACTTC.

CDR3 residues: CASGRGELFF. In DNA, the CDR3 is TGTGCCAGCGGGAGGGGGGAGCTGTTTTTT. V is TRBV6-5 and J is TRBJ2-2, with D perhaps matching TRBD2 (6 bases). V was pared by 8 bases and J by 8 bases, with 6 bases between. The CDR3 spans 10 residues. Looked up from germline, CDR1 is MNHEY and CDR2 is SVGAGI.

V and J are TRBV24-1 and TRBJ1-5; 9 nucleotides align to TRBD1. Germline CDR1 KGHDR, CDR2 SFDVKD. The CDR3 is 16 residues long. The V and J ends lost 2 bases and 2 bases, in that order; junction bases with no gene match: 3. CDR3: CATSDSQGAGNQPQHF. Here the CDR3 DNA reads TGTGCCACCAGTGATTCACAGGGGGCTGGCAATCAGCCCCAGCATTTT.

The chain employs TRBV7-3 and TRBJ1-5; D not resolved. CDR1 is SGHTA and CDR2 is FQGTGA in the germline V gene. The CDR3 length is 15 residues. Between the trimmed V and J ends, which lost 2 bases and 5 bases, there was a span of 13 bases. CDR3 loop: CASSLERPSDQPQHF. The CDR3 DNA sequence: TGTGCCAGCAGCTTAGAGAGGCCTTCGGATCAGCCCCAGCATTTT.

The chain has TRBV6-5 and TRBJ2-7, with 8 bases lining up with TRBD1. CDR1 and CDR2 (germline): MNHEY, SVGAGI. The CDR3 totals 15 residues. V dropped 5 bases and J dropped 0; count of bases not matched to a gene: 6. DNA for the CDR3: TGTGCCAGCAGTATACGGACAGGGAGCTCCTACGAGCAGTACTTC. As protein: CASSIRTGSSYEQYF.